This TCR beta chain came from a study of blood T cell repertoires in COVID-19. Authors' processing steps: Reference gene primer amplification gave nucleated cell count estimates. The table came from immunoSEQ multiplex PCR; TCRdb's copy has only in-frame clones and leaves some out. From that table come the V and J calls and clone size; the DNA was used to work out D and trimming. This sample carries 10,000 to 15,000 clones, roughly four fifths of them seen once, and the ten largest clones take 25%. The sequenced sample was peripheral blood. The receptor was derived from a man between 40 and 49 years old with active or convalescent COVID-19.

CDR3 sequence: CASSLREADTQYF. CDR3 bases: TGTGCCAGCTCACTTAGGGAGGCAGATACGCAGTATTTT. V and J are TRBV18 and TRBJ2-3; TRBD2 is a possible D gene (6 bases). Germline V gene sequence: CDR1 KGHSH, CDR2 LQKENI. Trimming left V 4 bases short and J 4 bases short, with 9 bases between. The CDR3 is 13 amino acids. Supplemented by reference TRBV18 and TRBJ2-3, the full variable domain reads NAGVMQNPRHLVRRRGQEARLRCSPMKGHSHVYWYRQLPEEGLKFMVYLQKENIIDESGMPKERFSAEFPKEGPSILRIQQVVRGDSAAYFCASSLREADTQYFGPGTRLTVL.